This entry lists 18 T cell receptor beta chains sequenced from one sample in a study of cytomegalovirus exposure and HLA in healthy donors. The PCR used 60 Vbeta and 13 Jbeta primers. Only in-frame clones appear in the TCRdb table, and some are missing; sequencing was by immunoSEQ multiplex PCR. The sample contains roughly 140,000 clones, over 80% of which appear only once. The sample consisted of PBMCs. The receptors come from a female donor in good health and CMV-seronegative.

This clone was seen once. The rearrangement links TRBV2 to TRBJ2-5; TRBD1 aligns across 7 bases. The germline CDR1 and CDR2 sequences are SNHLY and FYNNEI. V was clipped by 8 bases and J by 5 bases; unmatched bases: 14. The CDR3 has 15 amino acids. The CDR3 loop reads CASPGQVRELETQYF. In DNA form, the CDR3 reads TGTGCCAGCCCAGGACAGGTTCGGGAACTGGAGACCCAGTACTTC.

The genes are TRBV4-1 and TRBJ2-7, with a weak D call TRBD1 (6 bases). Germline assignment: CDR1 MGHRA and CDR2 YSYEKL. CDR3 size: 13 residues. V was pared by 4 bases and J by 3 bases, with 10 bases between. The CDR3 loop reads CASSLDSLYEQYF. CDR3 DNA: TGCGCCAGCAGCCTGGACAGCCTCTACGAGCAGTACTTC.

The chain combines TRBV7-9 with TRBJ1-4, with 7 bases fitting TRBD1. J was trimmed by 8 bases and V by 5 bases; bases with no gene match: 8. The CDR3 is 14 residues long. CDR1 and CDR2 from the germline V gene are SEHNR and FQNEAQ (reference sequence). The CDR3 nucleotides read TGTGCCAGCAGCCCACGGGACAGTGACGAAAAACTGTTTTTT. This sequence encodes CASSPRDSDEKLFF.

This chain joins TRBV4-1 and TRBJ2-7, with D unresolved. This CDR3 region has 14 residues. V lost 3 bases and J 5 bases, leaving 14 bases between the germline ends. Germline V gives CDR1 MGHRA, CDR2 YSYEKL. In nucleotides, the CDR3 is TGCGCCAGCAGCCAGCCCTCCACCGAGAACGAGCAGTACTTC. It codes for CASSQPSTENEQYF.

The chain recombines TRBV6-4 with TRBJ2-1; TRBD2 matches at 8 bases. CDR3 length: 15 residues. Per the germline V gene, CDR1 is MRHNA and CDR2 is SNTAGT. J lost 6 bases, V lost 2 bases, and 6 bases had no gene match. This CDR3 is CASSDHSGLGNEQFF. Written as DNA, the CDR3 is TGTGCCAGCAGTGACCACTCGGGACTAGGCAATGAGCAGTTCTTC.

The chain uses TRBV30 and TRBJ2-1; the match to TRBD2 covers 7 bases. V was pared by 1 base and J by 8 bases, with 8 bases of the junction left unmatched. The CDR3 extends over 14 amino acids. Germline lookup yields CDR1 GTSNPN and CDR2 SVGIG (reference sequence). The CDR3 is CAWSALAAVDEQFF. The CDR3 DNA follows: TGTGCCTGGAGTGCCCTAGCGGCCGTTGATGAGCAGTTCTTC. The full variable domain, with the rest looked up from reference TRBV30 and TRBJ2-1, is SQTIHQWPATLVQPVGSPLSLECTVEGTSNPNLYWYRQAAGRGLQLLFYSVGIGQISSEVPQNLSASRPQDRQFILSSKKLLLSDSGFYLCAWSALAAVDEQFFGPGTRLTVL.

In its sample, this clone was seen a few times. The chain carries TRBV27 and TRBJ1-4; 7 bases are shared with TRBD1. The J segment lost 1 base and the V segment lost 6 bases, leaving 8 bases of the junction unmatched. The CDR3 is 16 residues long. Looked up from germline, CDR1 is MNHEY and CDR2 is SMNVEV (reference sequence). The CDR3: CASRQDRDRTNEKLFF. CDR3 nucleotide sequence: TGTGCCAGCAGGCAAGACAGGGACCGAACTAATGAAAAACTGTTTTTT. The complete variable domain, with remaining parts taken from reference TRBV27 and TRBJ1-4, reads EAQVTQNPRYLITVTGKKLTVTCSQNMNHEYMSWYRQDPGLGLRQIYYSMNVEVTDKGDVPEGYKVSRKEKRNFPLILESPSPNQTSLYFCASRQDRDRTNEKLFFGSGTQLSVL.

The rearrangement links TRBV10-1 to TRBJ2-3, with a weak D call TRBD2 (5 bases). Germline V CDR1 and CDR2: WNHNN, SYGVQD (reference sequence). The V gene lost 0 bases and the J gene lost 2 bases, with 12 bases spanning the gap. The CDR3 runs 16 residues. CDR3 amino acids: CASSESVSGLTDTQYF. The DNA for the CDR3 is TGCGCCAGCAGTGAGTCTGTGAGCGGACTCACAGATACGCAGTATTTT.

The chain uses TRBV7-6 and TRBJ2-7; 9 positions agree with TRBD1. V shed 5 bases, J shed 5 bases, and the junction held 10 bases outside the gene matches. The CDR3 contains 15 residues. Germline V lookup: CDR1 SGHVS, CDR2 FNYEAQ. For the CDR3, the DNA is TGTGCCAGCAGCCTGGTTGGGACAGGGAGAGACGAGCAGTACTTC. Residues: CASSLVGTGRDEQYF.

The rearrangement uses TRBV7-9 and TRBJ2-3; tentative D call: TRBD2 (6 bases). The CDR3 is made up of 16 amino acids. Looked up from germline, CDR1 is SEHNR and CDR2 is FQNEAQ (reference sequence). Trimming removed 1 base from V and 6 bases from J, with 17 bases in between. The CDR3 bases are TGTGCCAGCAGCTTAGGTCAAACGGGAGTCGGGGATACGCAGTATTTT. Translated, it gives CASSLGQTGVGDTQYF.

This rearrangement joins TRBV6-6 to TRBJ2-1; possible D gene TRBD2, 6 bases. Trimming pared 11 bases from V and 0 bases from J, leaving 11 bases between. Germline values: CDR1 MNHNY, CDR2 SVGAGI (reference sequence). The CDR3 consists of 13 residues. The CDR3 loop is CAAGLSSYNEQFF. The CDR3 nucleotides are TGTGCCGCGGGGCTGAGCTCCTACAATGAGCAGTTCTTC.

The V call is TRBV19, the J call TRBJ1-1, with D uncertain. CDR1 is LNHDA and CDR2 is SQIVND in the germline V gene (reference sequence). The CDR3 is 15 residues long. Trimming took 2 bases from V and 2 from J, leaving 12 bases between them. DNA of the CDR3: TGTGCCAGTAGTATATATATCAGTCTCAACACTGAAGCTTTCTTT. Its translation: CASSIYISLNTEAFF.

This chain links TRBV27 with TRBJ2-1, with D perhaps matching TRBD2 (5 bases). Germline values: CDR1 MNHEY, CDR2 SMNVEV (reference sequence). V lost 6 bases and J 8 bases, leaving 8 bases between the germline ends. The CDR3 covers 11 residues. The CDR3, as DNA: TGTGCCAGCAGCCTACTAGATGAGCAGTTCTTC. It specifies CASSLLDEQFF.

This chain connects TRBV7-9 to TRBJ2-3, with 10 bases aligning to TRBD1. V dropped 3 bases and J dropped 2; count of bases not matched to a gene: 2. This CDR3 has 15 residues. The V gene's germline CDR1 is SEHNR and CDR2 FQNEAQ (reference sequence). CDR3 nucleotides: TGTGCCAGCAGCTTGGGACAGGGGTCCACAGATACGCAGTATTTT. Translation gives CASSLGQGSTDTQYF.

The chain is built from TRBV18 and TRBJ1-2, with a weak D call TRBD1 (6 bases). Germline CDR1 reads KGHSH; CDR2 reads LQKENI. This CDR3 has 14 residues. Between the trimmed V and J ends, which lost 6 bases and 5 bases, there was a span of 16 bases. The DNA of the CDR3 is TGTGCCAGCTCGCCCACAAGGGACAAGTATGGCTACACCTTC. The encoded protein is CASSPTRDKYGYTF.

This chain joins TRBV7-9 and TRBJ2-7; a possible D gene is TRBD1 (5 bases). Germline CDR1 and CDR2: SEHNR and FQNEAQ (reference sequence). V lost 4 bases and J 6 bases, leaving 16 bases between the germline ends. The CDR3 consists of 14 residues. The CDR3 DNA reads TGTGCCAGCAGCTCGAAAGACAGAATAAGCGAGCAGTACTTC. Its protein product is CASSSKDRISEQYF.

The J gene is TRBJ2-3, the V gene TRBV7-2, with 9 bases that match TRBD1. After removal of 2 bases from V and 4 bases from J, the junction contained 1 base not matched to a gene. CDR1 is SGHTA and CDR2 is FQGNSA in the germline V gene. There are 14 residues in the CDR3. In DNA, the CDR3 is TGTGCCAGCAGCTTAACAGGGGGCGCAGATACGCAGTATTTT. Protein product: CASSLTGGADTQYF.

The CDR3 DNA sequence: TGTGCCAGCAGTTTAGGGCTAGCGGGTTCCTACAATGAGCAGTTCTTC. Its translation: CASSLGLAGSYNEQFF. This sequence joins TRBV27 and TRBJ2-1; 8 positions agree with TRBD2. V lost 2 bases, J lost 1 base, and 4 bases stayed unmatched. The CDR3 is 16 residues long. Germline V gives CDR1 MNHEY, CDR2 SMNVEV (reference sequence).